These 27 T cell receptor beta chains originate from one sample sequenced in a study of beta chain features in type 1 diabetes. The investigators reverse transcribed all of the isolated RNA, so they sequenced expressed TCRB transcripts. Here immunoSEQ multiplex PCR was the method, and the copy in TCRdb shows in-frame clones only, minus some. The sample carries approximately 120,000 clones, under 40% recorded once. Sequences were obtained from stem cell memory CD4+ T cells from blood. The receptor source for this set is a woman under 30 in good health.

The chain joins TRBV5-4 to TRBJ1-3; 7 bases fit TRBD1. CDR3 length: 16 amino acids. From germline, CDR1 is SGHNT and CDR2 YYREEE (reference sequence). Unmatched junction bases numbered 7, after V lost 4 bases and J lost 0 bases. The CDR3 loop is CASSQLGTVSGNTIYF. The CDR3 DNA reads TGTGCCAGCAGCCAACTTGGGACAGTCTCTGGAAACACCATATATTTT.

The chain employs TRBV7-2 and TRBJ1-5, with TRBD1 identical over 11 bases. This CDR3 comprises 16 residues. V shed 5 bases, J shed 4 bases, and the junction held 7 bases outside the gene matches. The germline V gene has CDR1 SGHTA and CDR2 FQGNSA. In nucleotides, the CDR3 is TGTGCCAGCAGCCTAGTAGGACAGGGGGCGAATCAGCCCCAGCATTTT. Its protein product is CASSLVGQGANQPQHF.

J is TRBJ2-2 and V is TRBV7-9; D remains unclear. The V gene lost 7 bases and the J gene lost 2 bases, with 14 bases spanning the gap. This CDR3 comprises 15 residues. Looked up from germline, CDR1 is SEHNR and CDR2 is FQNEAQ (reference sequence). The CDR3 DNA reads TGTGCCAGCATTAATCAGGCAGTTAACACCGGGGAGCTGTTTTTT. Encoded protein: CASINQAVNTGELFF.

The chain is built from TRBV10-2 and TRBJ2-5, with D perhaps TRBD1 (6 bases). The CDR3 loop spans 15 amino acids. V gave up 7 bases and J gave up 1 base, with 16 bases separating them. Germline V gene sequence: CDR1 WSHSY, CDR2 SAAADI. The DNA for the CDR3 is TGCGCCAGCACCATCCGACGGGACACCCAAGAGACCCAGTACTTC. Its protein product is CASTIRRDTQETQYF.

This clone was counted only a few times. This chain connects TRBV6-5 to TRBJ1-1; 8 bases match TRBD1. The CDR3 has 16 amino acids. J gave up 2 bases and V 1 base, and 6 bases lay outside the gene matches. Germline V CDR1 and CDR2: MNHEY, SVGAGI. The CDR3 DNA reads TGTGCCAGCAGTTACTGGACAGGGACAGGTAACACTGAAGCTTTCTTT. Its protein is CASSYWTGTGNTEAFF.

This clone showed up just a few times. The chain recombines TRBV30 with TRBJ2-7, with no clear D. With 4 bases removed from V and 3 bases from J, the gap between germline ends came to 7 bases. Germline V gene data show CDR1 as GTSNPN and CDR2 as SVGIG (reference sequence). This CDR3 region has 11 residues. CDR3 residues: CAWTTYYEQYF. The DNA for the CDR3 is TGTGCCTGGACTACCTACTACGAGCAGTACTTC. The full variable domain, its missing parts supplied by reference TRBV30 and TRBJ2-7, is SQTIHQWPATLVQPVGSPLSLECTVEGTSNPNLYWYRQAAGRGLQLLFYSVGIGQISSEVPQNLSASRPQDRQFILSSKKLLLSDSGFYLCAWTTYYEQYFGPGTRLTVT.

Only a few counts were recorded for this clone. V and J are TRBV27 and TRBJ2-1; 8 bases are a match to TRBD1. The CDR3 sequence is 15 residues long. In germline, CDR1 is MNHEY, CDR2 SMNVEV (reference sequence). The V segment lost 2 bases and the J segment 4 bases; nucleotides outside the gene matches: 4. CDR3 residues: CASSLIGQGYNEQFF. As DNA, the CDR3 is TGTGCCAGCAGTTTAATAGGACAGGGTTACAATGAGCAGTTCTTC.

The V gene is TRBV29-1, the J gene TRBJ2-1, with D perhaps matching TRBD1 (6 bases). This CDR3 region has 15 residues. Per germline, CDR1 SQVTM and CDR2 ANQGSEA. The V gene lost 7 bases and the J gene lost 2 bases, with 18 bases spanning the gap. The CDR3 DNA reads TGCAGCGCGCCCCTGGTTGGGGGCACCTACAATGAGCAGTTCTTC. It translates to CSAPLVGGTYNEQFF.

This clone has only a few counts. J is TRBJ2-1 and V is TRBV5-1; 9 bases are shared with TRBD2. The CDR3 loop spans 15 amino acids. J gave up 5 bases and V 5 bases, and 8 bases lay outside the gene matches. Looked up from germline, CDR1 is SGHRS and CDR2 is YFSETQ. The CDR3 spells CASREIAGVDNEQFF. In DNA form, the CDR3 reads TGCGCCAGCAGGGAAATAGCGGGGGTCGACAATGAGCAGTTCTTC.

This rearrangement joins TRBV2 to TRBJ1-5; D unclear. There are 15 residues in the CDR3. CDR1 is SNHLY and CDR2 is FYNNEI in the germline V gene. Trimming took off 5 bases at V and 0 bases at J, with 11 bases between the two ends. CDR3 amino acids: CASSPQRASNQPQHF. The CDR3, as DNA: TGTGCCAGCAGTCCACAGCGGGCTAGCAATCAGCCCCAGCATTTT.

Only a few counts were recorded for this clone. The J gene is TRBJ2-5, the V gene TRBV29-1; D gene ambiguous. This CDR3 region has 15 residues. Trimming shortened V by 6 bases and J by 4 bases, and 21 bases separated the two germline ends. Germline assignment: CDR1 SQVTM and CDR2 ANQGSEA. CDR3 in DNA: TGCAGCGTCAAATATTCTGCCGTATTGAGAGAGACCCAGTACTTC. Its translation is CSVKYSAVLRETQYF.

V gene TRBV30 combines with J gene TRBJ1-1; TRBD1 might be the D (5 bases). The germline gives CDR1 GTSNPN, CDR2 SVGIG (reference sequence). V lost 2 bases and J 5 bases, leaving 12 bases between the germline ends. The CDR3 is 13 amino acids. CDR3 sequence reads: CAWSRSQGTEAFF. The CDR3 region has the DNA TGTGCCTGGAGTCGATCTCAGGGAACTGAAGCTTTCTTT.

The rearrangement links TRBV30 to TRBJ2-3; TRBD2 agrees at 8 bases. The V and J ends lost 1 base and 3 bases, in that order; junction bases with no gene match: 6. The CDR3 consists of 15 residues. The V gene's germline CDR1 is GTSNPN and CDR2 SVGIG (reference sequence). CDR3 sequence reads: CAWSAIAGRTDTQYF. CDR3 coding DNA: TGTGCCTGGAGTGCGATAGCGGGACGGACAGATACGCAGTATTTT.

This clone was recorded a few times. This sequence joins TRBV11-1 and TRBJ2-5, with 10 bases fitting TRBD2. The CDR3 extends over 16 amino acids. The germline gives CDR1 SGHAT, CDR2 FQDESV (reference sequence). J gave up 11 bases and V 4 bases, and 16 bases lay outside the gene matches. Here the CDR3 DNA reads TGTGCCAGCAGCTCCTCTCGACTAGCGGGTGCGGGGGAGCAGTACTTC. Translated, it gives CASSSSRLAGAGEQYF.

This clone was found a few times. Written as DNA, the CDR3 is TGTGCCAGCAGCCAAGTGGGAGGAGGGGGCACAGATACGCAGTATTTT. This encodes CASSQVGGGGTDTQYF. The chain joins TRBV4-2 to TRBJ2-3; tentative D call: TRBD2 (6 bases). There are 16 residues in the CDR3. The germline V and J ends were trimmed by 1 base and 1 base, with 12 bases remaining between them. Germline CDR1 and CDR2: LGHNA and YNFKEQ.

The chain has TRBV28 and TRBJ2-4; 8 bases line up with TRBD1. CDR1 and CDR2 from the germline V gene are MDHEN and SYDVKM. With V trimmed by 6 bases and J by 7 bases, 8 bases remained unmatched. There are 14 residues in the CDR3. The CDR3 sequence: CASSTRGRWNIQYF. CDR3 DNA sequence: TGTGCCAGCAGCACCAGGGGGCGATGGAACATTCAGTACTTC. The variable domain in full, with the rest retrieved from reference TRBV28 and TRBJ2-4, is DVKVTQSSRYLVKRTGEKVFLECVQDMDHENMFWYRQDPGLGLRLIYFSYDVKMKEKGDIPEGYSVSREKKERFSLILESASTNQTSMYLCASSTRGRWNIQYFGAGTRLSVL.

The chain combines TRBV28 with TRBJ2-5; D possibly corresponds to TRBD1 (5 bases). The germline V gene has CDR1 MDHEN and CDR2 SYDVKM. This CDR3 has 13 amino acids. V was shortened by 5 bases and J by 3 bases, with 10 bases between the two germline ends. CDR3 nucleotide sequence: TGTGCCAGCAGTCCCTGGACAAAAGAGACCCAGTACTTC. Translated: CASSPWTKETQYF.

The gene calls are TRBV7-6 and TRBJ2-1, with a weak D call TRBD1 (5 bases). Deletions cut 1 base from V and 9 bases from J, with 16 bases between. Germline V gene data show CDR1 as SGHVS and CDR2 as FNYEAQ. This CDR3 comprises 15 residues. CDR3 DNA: TGTGCCAGCAGCTTAGGATCCAGGGCGGTTACTGAGCAGTTCTTC. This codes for CASSLGSRAVTEQFF.

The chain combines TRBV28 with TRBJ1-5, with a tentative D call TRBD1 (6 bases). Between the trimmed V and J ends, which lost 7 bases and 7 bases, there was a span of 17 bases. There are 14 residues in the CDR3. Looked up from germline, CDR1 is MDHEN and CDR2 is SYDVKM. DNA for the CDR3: TGTGCCAGCATCCAGGGGTTTTTCGGCCAGCCCCAGCATTTT. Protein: CASIQGFFGQPQHF.

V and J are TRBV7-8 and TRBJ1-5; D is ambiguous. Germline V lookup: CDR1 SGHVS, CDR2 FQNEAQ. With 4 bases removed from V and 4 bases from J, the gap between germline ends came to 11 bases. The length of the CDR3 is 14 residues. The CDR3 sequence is CASSSSRGNQPQHF. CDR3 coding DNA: TGTGCCAGCAGCTCCTCCCGAGGTAATCAGCCCCAGCATTTT.

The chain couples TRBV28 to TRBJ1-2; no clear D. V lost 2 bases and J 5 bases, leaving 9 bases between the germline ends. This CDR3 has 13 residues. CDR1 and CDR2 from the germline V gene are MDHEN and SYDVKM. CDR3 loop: CASSLVQQYGYTF. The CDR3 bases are TGTGCCAGCAGTTTAGTACAGCAGTATGGCTACACCTTC.

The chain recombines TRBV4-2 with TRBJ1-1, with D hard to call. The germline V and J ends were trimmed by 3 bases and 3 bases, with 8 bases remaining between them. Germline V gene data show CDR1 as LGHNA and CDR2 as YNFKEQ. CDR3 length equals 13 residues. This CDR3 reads CASSHSGDTEAFF. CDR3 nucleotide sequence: TGTGCCAGCAGCCACTCAGGTGACACTGAAGCTTTCTTT.

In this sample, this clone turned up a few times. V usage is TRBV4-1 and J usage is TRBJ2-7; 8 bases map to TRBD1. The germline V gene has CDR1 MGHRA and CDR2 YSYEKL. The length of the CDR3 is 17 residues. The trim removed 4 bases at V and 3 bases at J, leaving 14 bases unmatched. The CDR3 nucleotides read TGCGCCAGCAGCCGACTGGCCGCTGGACAGGGCGGCTACGAGCAGTACTTC. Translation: CASSRLAAGQGGYEQYF.

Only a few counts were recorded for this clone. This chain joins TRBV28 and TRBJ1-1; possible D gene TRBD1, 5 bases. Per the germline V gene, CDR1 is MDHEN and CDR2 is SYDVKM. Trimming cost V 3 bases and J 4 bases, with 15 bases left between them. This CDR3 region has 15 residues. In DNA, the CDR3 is TGTGCCAGCAGTTTTGGGGCGGCAGGGTTCACTGAAGCTTTCTTT. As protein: CASSFGAAGFTEAFF.

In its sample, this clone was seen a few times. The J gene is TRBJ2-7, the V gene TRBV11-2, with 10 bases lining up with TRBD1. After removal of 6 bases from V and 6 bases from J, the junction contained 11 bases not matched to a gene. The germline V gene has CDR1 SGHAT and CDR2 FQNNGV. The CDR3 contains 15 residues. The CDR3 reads CASRRPGTGVSEQYF. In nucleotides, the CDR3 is TGTGCCAGCAGACGCCCCGGGACAGGGGTGAGCGAGCAGTACTTC.

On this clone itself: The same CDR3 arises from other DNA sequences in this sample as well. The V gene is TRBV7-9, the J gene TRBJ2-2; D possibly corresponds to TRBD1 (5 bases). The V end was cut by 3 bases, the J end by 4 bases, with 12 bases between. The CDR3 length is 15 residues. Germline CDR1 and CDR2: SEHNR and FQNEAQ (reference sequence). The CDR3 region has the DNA TGTGCCAGCAGCTTGGGTCAGGGATCCACCGGGGAGCTGTTTTTT. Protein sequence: CASSLGQGSTGELFF.

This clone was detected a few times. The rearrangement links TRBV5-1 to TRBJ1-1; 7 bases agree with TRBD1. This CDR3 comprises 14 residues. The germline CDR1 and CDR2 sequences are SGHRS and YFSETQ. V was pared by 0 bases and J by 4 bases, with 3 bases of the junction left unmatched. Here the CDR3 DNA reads TGCGCCAGCAGCTTGGGAGGGGGCATCACTGAAGCTTTCTTT. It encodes CASSLGGGITEAFF. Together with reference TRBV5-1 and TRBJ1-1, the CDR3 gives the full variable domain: KAGVTQTPRYLIKTRGQQVTLSCSPISGHRSVSWYQQTPGQGLQFLFEYFSETQRNKGNFPGRFSGRQFSNSRSEMNVSTLELGDSALYLCASSLGGGITEAFFGQGTRLTVV.